This TCR beta chain was captured in a study of control samples from healthy donors and cancer patients. The protocol was immunoSEQ multiplex PCR, while the TCRdb copy is restricted to in-frame clones and leaves out a portion. The sample contains around 140,000 clones, about 92% of which appear only once. CDR1 LGHDT and CDR2 YNNKEL come from the germline V gene (reference sequence). The V end lost 2 bases, the J end lost 5 bases, and 11 bases lay between the germline ends. The CDR3 is made up of 14 amino acids. The V and J genes are TRBV3-1 (or the pseudogene TRBV3-2) and TRBJ2-3; D gene uncertain. The TCR sequence derives from a woman aged 50 to 65 in good health. Sequenced input: blood. CDR3 in amino acids: CASSQFVLGDTQYF. The CDR3, as DNA: TGTGCCAGCAGCCAATTTGTTCTGGGAGATACGCAGTATTTT.